This T cell receptor beta chain was sequenced for a study of regulatory T cells in long-lasting Graves disease. This clonotype occurred a few times. Arm-PCR of CDR3 regions and iRepertoire HTBI primers were used to build TCR beta libraries. TCRdb re-called the multiplex PCR reads with MiXCR, one entry per CDR3 protein. The table includes hundreds of thousands of distinct CDR3 sequences, around 16% detected once. Specified time point: newly diagnosed GD, antithyroid drugs for less than 3 months. TCR sequences were obtained from RNA taken from PBMCs. V lost 3 bases and J lost 0, with 9 bases in between. Germline-derived CDR1 and CDR2 are KGHSH and LQKENI. The CDR3 covers 15 residues. The data were also submitted as part of a second study, on T cells in Graves' hyperthyroidism and ophthalmopathy. That source reports: Patients aged 18 to 65 had newly diagnosed hyperthyroidism lasting under 2 months. Uncontrolled infection, other autoimmune disease, pregnancy or lactation barred patients from enrollment. Ophthalmopathy was identified by the model a median about 6.8 months ahead of onset.

V is TRBV18 and J is TRBJ1-3; unclear D gene. Sequencing used peripheral blood mononuclear cells (PBMCs), obtained at new diagnosis, from a patient treated with antithyroid drugs. This TCR was recovered from a woman in her thirties or forties with Graves disease. Here the CDR3 reads CASSPSRDSGNTIYF. The CDR3 DNA reads as TGTGCCAGCTCACCTAGTCGCGACTCTGGAAACACCATATATTTT.